These 21 T cell receptor beta chains originate from one sample sequenced in a study of blood T cell repertoires in COVID-19. Assay used: immunoSEQ multiplex PCR; TCRdb lists only in-frame clones, some missing. The sample holds some 170,000 clones; around four fifths are singletons and the top ten take 2.5% to 3.5%. Sequencing used peripheral blood. The receptors shown here come from a man aged 65-85 years with acute or convalescent COVID-19.

The chain links TRBV10-3 to TRBJ1-2; TRBD1 agrees at 9 bases. V shed 6 bases and J 8 bases; nucleotides not matched to a gene: 13. The CDR3 covers 15 residues. Germline V gene data show CDR1 as ENHRY and CDR2 as SYGVKD. CDR3 coding DNA: TGTGCCATCAGGAACCCGGGACAGGGTTACTTCGGCTACACCTTC. Translation gives CAIRNPGQGYFGYTF.

The chain combines TRBV5-1 with TRBJ2-3; 10 nucleotides line up with TRBD2. The CDR3 is made up of 16 amino acids. V lost 1 base, J lost 4 bases, and 6 bases stayed unmatched. Germline loops: CDR1 SGHRS, CDR2 YFSETQ. CDR3 region: CASSLIASGGPDTQYF. Here the CDR3 DNA reads TGCGCCAGCAGCTTGATAGCTAGCGGGGGTCCAGATACGCAGTATTTT.

This clone was observed once. The chain has TRBV25-1 and TRBJ1-1; TRBD1 matches 12 bases. CDR3 length equals 18 residues. After removal of 2 bases from V and 3 bases from J, the junction contained 10 bases not matched to a gene. Germline V CDR1 and CDR2: MGHDK, SYGVNS. The CDR3 DNA sequence: TGTGCCAGCAGTGAACCAAGGGACAGGGGGCGATCGGACACTGAAGCTTTCTTT. Its translation is CASSEPRDRGRSDTEAFF.

This clone is a singleton in its sample. The chain links TRBV12-1 to TRBJ1-2; the D call in the table, TRBD1, was not verified against the DNA. TRBV12-1 is labeled a pseudogene. The CDR3 loop spans 14 amino acids. The CDR3 loop reads CASSSPDRSYGYTF. The CDR3 DNA reads as TGTGCCAGCAGCTCCCCGGACAGGAGTTATGGCTACACCTTC.

The V gene is TRBV4-1, the J gene TRBJ2-3; 16 bases line up with TRBD2. After removal of 4 bases from V and 0 bases from J, the junction contained 7 bases not matched to a gene. The CDR3 loop spans 19 amino acids. Per germline, CDR1 MGHRA and CDR2 YSYEKL. In nucleotides, the CDR3 is TGCGCCAGCAGCCTGGGACTAGCGGGAGGGATGGGTAGCACAGATACGCAGTATTTT. Residues: CASSLGLAGGMGSTDTQYF.

The V call is TRBV24-1, the J call TRBJ2-2; a possible D gene is TRBD1 (6 bases). V was clipped by 3 bases and J by 0 bases, with 10 bases between them. Germline lookup yields CDR1 KGHDR and CDR2 SFDVKD. The CDR3 loop spans 16 amino acids. CDR3 protein: CATSDPGQTNTGELFF. The CDR3 DNA sequence: TGTGCCACCAGTGATCCCGGACAGACGAACACCGGGGAGCTGTTTTTT.

Written as DNA, the CDR3 is TGTGCCAGCAGCTTAAAAGGGGTGGGGCGAGAGACCCAGTACTTC. It codes for CASSLKGVGRETQYF. The chain is built from TRBV5-6 and TRBJ2-5; the D gene is possibly TRBD1 (5 bases). Germline V gives CDR1 SGHDT, CDR2 YYEEEE. The CDR3 is 15 residues long. V dropped 2 bases and J dropped 4 bases, with 15 bases sitting between them.

This clone appeared a few times. The chain has TRBV5-1 and TRBJ1-2; 7 nucleotides line up with TRBD1. CDR1 is SGHRS and CDR2 is YFSETQ in the germline V gene. V shed 6 bases and J 1 base; nucleotides not matched to a gene: 6. The CDR3 extends over 14 amino acids. This chain's CDR3 is CASTRDRDNYGYTF. The DNA for the CDR3 is TGCGCCAGCACACGTGACAGGGATAACTATGGCTACACCTTC.

This clone occurred a few times. The V call is TRBV18, the J call TRBJ1-2, with 9 bases aligning to TRBD1. V dropped 1 base and J dropped 2; count of bases not matched to a gene: 5. This CDR3 contains 16 residues. Germline assignment: CDR1 KGHSH and CDR2 LQKENI. The CDR3 here is CASSPQGQGTNYGYTF. The CDR3 DNA is TGTGCCAGCTCACCACAGGGACAGGGTACCAACTATGGCTACACCTTC. The full variable domain, its missing parts supplied by reference TRBV18 and TRBJ1-2, is NAGVMQNPRHLVRRRGQEARLRCSPMKGHSHVYWYRQLPEEGLKFMVYLQKENIIDESGMPKERFSAEFPKEGPSILRIQQVVRGDSAAYFCASSPQGQGTNYGYTFGSGTRLTVV.

CDR3 protein: CASSSGTGGTEAFF. The CDR3 region has the DNA TGCGCCAGCAGCTCCGGGACAGGGGGCACTGAAGCTTTCTTT. The chain carries TRBV5-1 and TRBJ1-1; the match to TRBD1 covers 11 bases. The CDR3 is made up of 14 amino acids. Germline V gene lookup returns CDR1 SGHRS and CDR2 YFSETQ. The ends lost 3 bases at V and 4 bases at J; junction bases unmatched: 2.

This clone occurred a few times. V and J are TRBV6-1 and TRBJ2-3; D might be TRBD1 (6 bases). CDR1 MNHNS and CDR2 SASEGT come from the germline V gene. V dropped 2 bases and J dropped 0 bases, with 12 bases sitting between them. This CDR3 spans 16 amino acids. The CDR3 loop is CASSERTALSTDTQYF. CDR3 DNA: TGTGCCAGCAGTGAACGGACAGCTCTTAGCACAGATACGCAGTATTTT.

J is TRBJ2-1 and V is TRBV29-1, with 7 bases lining up with TRBD2. Trimming at V came to 4 bases and at J to 2 bases, leaving 5 bases not matched to a gene. The CDR3 loop spans 14 amino acids. Per the germline V gene, CDR1 is SQVTM and CDR2 is ANQGSEA. The CDR3 nucleotides read TGCAGCGTTGGCTCGAGCGGGGCCTACAATGAGCAGTTCTTC. The encoded protein is CSVGSSGAYNEQFF.

This clone was counted many times. The gene calls are TRBV3-1 (or the pseudogene TRBV3-2) and TRBJ2-2, with 13 bases fitting TRBD2. V was pared by 8 bases and J by 4 bases, with 10 bases of the junction left unmatched. The length of the CDR3 is 17 residues. Germline V gene data show CDR1 as LGHDT and CDR2 as YNNKEL (reference sequence). CDR3 nucleotide sequence: TGTGCCAGCGGGAGGACTAGCGGGGGTGGTGGCACCGGGGAGCTGTTTTTT. Amino acids: CASGRTSGGGGTGELFF.

The table lists this clone with a count of one. This chain links TRBV6-1 with TRBJ1-5; no firm D call. The germline V gene encodes CDR1 MNHNS and CDR2 SASEGT. The CDR3 is made up of 15 amino acids. The V end was cut by 2 bases, the J end by 1 base, with 9 bases between. CDR3 sequence reads: CASSETPGSNQPQHF. In nucleotides, the CDR3 is TGTGCCAGCAGTGAAACCCCCGGGAGCAATCAGCCCCAGCATTTT.

The gene calls are TRBV5-1 and TRBJ1-3; 7 nucleotides align to TRBD1. The CDR3 is made up of 14 amino acids. J lost 2 bases, V lost 1 base, and 0 bases had no gene match. Germline V gene lookup returns CDR1 SGHRS and CDR2 YFSETQ. DNA of the CDR3: TGCGCCAGCAGCTTGCAGGGGGCTGGAAACACCATATATTTT. Protein product: CASSLQGAGNTIYF.

The chain has TRBV4-3 and TRBJ1-2, with 7 bases identical to TRBD1. The V gene's germline CDR1 is LGHNA and CDR2 YSLEER. This CDR3 is 15 amino acids long. Trimming at V came to 0 bases and at J to 3 bases, leaving 4 bases not matched to a gene. The CDR3 here is CASSQEPTGDYGYTF. The CDR3 DNA follows: TGCGCCAGCAGCCAAGAACCTACAGGGGACTATGGCTACACCTTC.

The genes are TRBV7-6 and TRBJ2-1, with 8 positions matching TRBD2. CDR1 and CDR2 from the germline V gene are SGHVS and FNYEAQ. V trimming: 5 bases; J trimming: 9 bases; junction bases outside the gene matches: 15. The CDR3 loop spans 16 amino acids. The CDR3 bases are TGTGCCAGCAGCCGAATAAACGGGGGGGCCTCTTCTGAGCAGTTCTTC. Translating gives CASSRINGGASSEQFF.

The chain carries TRBV11-2 and TRBJ2-7; D possibly corresponds to TRBD1 (6 bases). With 0 bases removed from V and 4 bases from J, the gap between germline ends came to 10 bases. The CDR3 is 14 amino acids. CDR1 is SGHAT and CDR2 is FQNNGV in the germline V gene. In nucleotides, the CDR3 is TGTGCCAGCAGCTTAGAACAGGGCGGGTACGAGCAGTACTTC. Amino acids: CASSLEQGGYEQYF.

The chain links TRBV2 to TRBJ1-1; 9 bases line up with TRBD1. In germline, CDR1 is SNHLY, CDR2 FYNNEI. The CDR3 contains 13 residues. J gave up 7 bases and V 5 bases, and 5 bases lay outside the gene matches. CDR3 protein: CASSLGQGVEAFF. The DNA for the CDR3 is TGTGCCAGCAGTTTGGGACAGGGAGTTGAAGCTTTCTTT. The whole variable domain, filled in from reference TRBV2 and TRBJ1-1, reads EPEVTQTPSHQVTQMGQEVILRCVPISNHLYFYWYRQILGQKVEFLVSFYNNEISEKSEIFDDQFSVERPDGSNFTLKIRSTKLEDSAMYFCASSLGQGVEAFFGQGTRLTVV.

This clone was recorded a few times. V gene TRBV7-2 combines with J gene TRBJ2-5; 9 positions agree with TRBD1. Losses at the gene ends were 4 bases for V and 7 bases for J; bases not matched to a gene: 13. The CDR3 loop spans 16 amino acids. The germline V gene encodes CDR1 SGHTA and CDR2 FQGNSA. For the CDR3, the DNA is TGTGCCAGCAGCTCTCGACAGGGGGGTTTTACGGGGACCCAGTACTTC. Translation gives CASSSRQGGFTGTQYF.

The chain joins TRBV7-2 to TRBJ1-2, with D maybe TRBD1 (5 bases). The CDR3 has 15 residues. Trimming left V 5 bases short and J 2 bases short, with 15 bases between. CDR1 and CDR2 (germline): SGHTA, FQGNSA. CDR3: CASSRDGGVNYGYTF. The CDR3, as DNA: TGTGCCAGCAGCCGTGACGGGGGGGTGAACTATGGCTACACCTTC.